These 29 T cell receptor beta chains came from one sample sequenced in a study of T cell responses to AZD1222 COVID-19 vaccine. The table came from immunoSEQ multiplex PCR; TCRdb's copy has only in-frame clones and leaves some out. The sample includes about 78,000 clones, approximately 90% of them seen just once. The sample in question was peripheral blood, obtained 28 days after the second AZD1222 dose. These receptors all come from an adult who received the AZD1222 COVID-19 vaccine.

The V gene is TRBV3-1 (or the pseudogene TRBV3-2), the J gene TRBJ2-5; TRBD2 matches 7 bases. Germline V gene lookup returns CDR1 LGHDT and CDR2 YNNKEL (reference sequence). This CDR3 has 14 amino acids. V was clipped by 6 bases and J by 5 bases; unmatched bases: 9. CDR3 region: CASRGAGTVETQYF. Here the CDR3 DNA reads TGTGCCAGCAGGGGAGCGGGAACGGTGGAGACCCAGTACTTC.

Points on this clone: At the DNA level, this CDR3 is encoded by other sequences in the same sample as well. The J gene is TRBJ1-1, the V gene TRBV27; perhaps TRBD1 as D (5 bases). Trimming shortened V by 3 bases and J by 3 bases, and 11 bases separated the two germline ends. CDR3 length: 14 residues. Per the germline V gene, CDR1 is MNHEY and CDR2 is SMNVEV (reference sequence). The CDR3 coding sequence is TGTGCCAGCAGTTTCCTGGGACGGGACACTGAAGCTTTCTTT. Amino acids: CASSFLGRDTEAFF.

The chain joins TRBV5-4 to TRBJ1-2, with D unresolved. The germline V and J ends were trimmed by 4 bases and 1 base, with 14 bases remaining between them. Germline loops: CDR1 SGHNT, CDR2 YYREEE (reference sequence). This CDR3 contains 15 residues. The DNA for the CDR3 is TGTGCCAGCAGCCCCGGCACGCCGGATAACTATGGCTACACCTTC. Its translation is CASSPGTPDNYGYTF.

J is TRBJ1-2 and V is TRBV5-4, with D uncertain. Germline V gene data show CDR1 as SGHNT and CDR2 as YYREEE (reference sequence). The CDR3 consists of 15 residues. Between the trimmed V and J ends, which lost 0 bases and 0 bases, there was a span of 9 bases. This CDR3 is CASSLVPSPNYGYTF. CDR3 DNA sequence: TGTGCCAGCAGCTTGGTCCCCTCACCTAACTATGGCTACACCTTC.

The V call is TRBV28, the J call TRBJ2-1; TRBD2 matches 11 bases. The CDR3 sequence is 13 residues long. Unmatched junction bases numbered 6, after V lost 7 bases and J lost 10 bases. Per germline, CDR1 MDHEN and CDR2 SYDVKM. The CDR3: CASKTSGISEQFF. CDR3 sequence (DNA): TGTGCCAGCAAGACTAGCGGGATTAGCGAGCAGTTCTTC. Together with reference TRBV28 and TRBJ2-1, the CDR3 gives the full variable domain: DVKVTQSSRYLVKRTGEKVFLECVQDMDHENMFWYRQDPGLGLRLIYFSYDVKMKEKGDIPEGYSVSREKKERFSLILESASTNQTSMYLCASKTSGISEQFFGPGTRLTVL.

This clone occurred once. The chain joins TRBV12-3 or TRBV12-4 to TRBJ2-7; D may be TRBD2 (6 bases). This CDR3 is 11 amino acids long. Trimming removed 7 bases from V and 5 bases from J, with 9 bases in between. CDR3 loop: CASTRRDEQYF. CDR3 nucleotide sequence: TGTGCCAGCACCAGGAGGGACGAGCAGTACTTC.

This clone is a singleton in its sample. The chain employs TRBV10-1 and TRBJ2-2; D may be TRBD2 (6 bases). The CDR3 is 16 amino acids. Germline loops: CDR1 WNHNN, CDR2 SYGVQD (reference sequence). Trimming took off 3 bases at V and 1 base at J, with 12 bases between the two ends. The CDR3 is CASSEKGTVNTGELFF. Here the CDR3 DNA reads TGCGCCAGCAGTGAAAAGGGGACTGTGAACACCGGGGAGCTGTTTTTT.

The chain couples TRBV9 to TRBJ1-3; D gene unclear. V dropped 0 bases and J dropped 7 bases, with 8 bases sitting between them. The CDR3 totals 13 residues. Germline V gives CDR1 SGDLS, CDR2 YYNGEE. CDR3 nucleotide sequence: TGTGCCAGCAGCGTAGAGGGCGACAACACCATATATTTT. Encoded protein: CASSVEGDNTIYF. Full variable domain (outside the CDR3, taken from reference TRBV9 and TRBJ1-3): DSGVTQTPKHLITATGQRVTLRCSPRSGDLSVYWYQQSLDQGLQFLIQYYNGEERAKGNILERFSAQQFPDLHSELNLSSLELGDSALYFCASSVEGDNTIYFGEGSWLTVV.

This sequence joins TRBV4-1 and TRBJ1-5; no firm D call. The V gene's germline CDR1 is MGHRA and CDR2 YSYEKL. V was pared by 0 bases and J by 4 bases, with 19 bases between. CDR3 size: 18 residues. The CDR3 is CASSQDPFATVGNQPQHF. CDR3 nucleotide sequence: TGCGCCAGCAGCCAAGATCCATTTGCCACGGTGGGGAATCAGCCCCAGCATTTT.

The chain carries TRBV7-2 and TRBJ2-2; 8 bases are shared with TRBD2. Germline V CDR1 and CDR2: SGHTA, FQGNSA. CDR3 length equals 15 residues. With V trimmed by 0 bases and J by 7 bases, 4 bases remained unmatched. CDR3 sequence: CASSLAAGAVGELFF. The DNA of the CDR3 is TGTGCCAGCAGCTTAGCAGCGGGAGCGGTCGGGGAGCTGTTTTTT.

This rearrangement joins TRBV12-3 or TRBV12-4 to TRBJ1-2; 7 bases are shared with TRBD1. After removal of 3 bases from V and 7 bases from J, the junction contained 5 bases not matched to a gene. The CDR3 covers 13 residues. In DNA, the CDR3 is TGTGCCAGCAGTTTCGAGGGGGCGCTTGGCTACACCTTC. Translation gives CASSFEGALGYTF.

The gene calls are TRBV10-3 and TRBJ2-2; D is perhaps TRBD2 (6 bases). Trimming removed 10 bases from V and 1 base from J, with 22 bases in between. CDR1 ENHRY and CDR2 SYGVKD come from the germline V gene. The CDR3 is 17 amino acids. CDR3 protein: CATWTGRVALNTGELFF. The CDR3 nucleotides read TGTGCCACCTGGACCGGGAGAGTAGCGTTGAACACCGGGGAGCTGTTTTTT.

This clone has only a few counts. The chain combines TRBV13 with TRBJ1-2, with D maybe TRBD1 (5 bases). The CDR3 extends over 14 amino acids. Trimming pared 5 bases from V and 5 bases from J, leaving 15 bases between. Germline CDR1 and CDR2: PRHDT and FYEKMQ (reference sequence). Here the CDR3 DNA reads TGTGCCAGCAGCCAGTACTTAACAGGATATGGCTACACCTTC. Amino acid sequence: CASSQYLTGYGYTF. The variable domain in full, with the rest retrieved from reference TRBV13 and TRBJ1-2, is AAGVIQSPRHLIKEKRETATLKCYPIPRHDTVYWYQQGPGQDPQFLISFYEKMQSDKGSIPDRFSAQQFSDYHSELNMSSLELGDSALYFCASSQYLTGYGYTFGSGTRLTVV.

The chain uses TRBV6-5 and TRBJ2-7, with 9 bases lining up with TRBD2. After removal of 4 bases from V and 4 bases from J, the junction contained 11 bases not matched to a gene. CDR1 is MNHEY, CDR2 SVGAGI, per germline. The CDR3 runs to 16 residues. CDR3 region: CASSSPGLAGTYEQYF. In DNA, the CDR3 is TGTGCCAGCAGTTCCCCCGGGCTAGCGGGAACTTACGAGCAGTACTTC.

A single count supports this clone. The DNA for the CDR3 is TGCGCCAGCAGTCAATCACCAGGGGGCATTCAGTACTTC. This gives the protein CASSQSPGGIQYF. The chain carries TRBV23-1 and TRBJ2-4, with 7 bases that match TRBD1. TRBV23-1 is an ORF; its function is uncertain. This CDR3 is built from 13 residues. Germline trimming cut 0 bases from V and 9 bases from J; bases unmatched to any gene: 2.

Here the CDR3 DNA reads TGTGCCAGCAGCCTCCAGCGGCCGGGGGAGCTGTTTTTT. Amino acid sequence: CASSLQRPGELFF. This sequence joins TRBV4-2 and TRBJ2-2, with TRBD2 as a possible D gene (5 bases). Germline CDR1 and CDR2: LGHNA and YNFKEQ. The CDR3 is 13 residues long. Trimming shortened V by 4 bases and J by 8 bases, and 11 bases separated the two germline ends.

The chain combines TRBV7-6 with TRBJ2-2; D call uncertain. CDR1 and CDR2 from the germline V gene are SGHVS and FNYEAQ. This CDR3 is 12 amino acids long. V dropped 2 bases and J dropped 2 bases, with 0 bases sitting between them. CDR3 coding DNA: TGTGCCAGCAGCTTAAACACCGGGGAGCTGTTTTTT. Translating gives CASSLNTGELFF.

V gene TRBV6-5 combines with J gene TRBJ1-5, with TRBD1 matching over 11 bases. This CDR3 is 15 amino acids long. The J segment lost 5 bases and the V segment lost 8 bases, leaving 8 bases of the junction unmatched. The germline V gene encodes CDR1 MNHEY and CDR2 SVGAGI. The CDR3 loop reads CASLWGQGDYQPQHF. The CDR3 bases are TGTGCCAGCCTCTGGGGACAGGGGGACTATCAGCCCCAGCATTTT.

Only a few counts were recorded for this clone. The V and J genes are TRBV6-2 or TRBV6-3 and TRBJ1-2; TRBD1 matches at 7 bases. After removal of 6 bases from V and 5 bases from J, the junction contained 9 bases not matched to a gene. The CDR3 is made up of 14 amino acids. CDR1 MNHEY and CDR2 SVGEGT come from the germline V gene. The CDR3 DNA reads TGTGCCAGCAGCGCCCCGGGACAGATATATGGCTACACCTTC. Encoded protein: CASSAPGQIYGYTF.

Only a few counts were recorded for this clone. This sequence joins TRBV19 and TRBJ1-2; D may be TRBD1 (6 bases). V dropped 3 bases and J dropped 7 bases, with 18 bases sitting between them. Germline-derived CDR1 and CDR2 are LNHDA and SQIVND (reference sequence). The CDR3 runs 15 residues. The CDR3 sequence: CASSMGYTGSGGYTF. As DNA, the CDR3 is TGTGCCAGTAGTATGGGGTATACAGGGAGCGGTGGCTACACCTTC.

This sequence joins TRBV5-1 and TRBJ1-1; TRBD1 is a possible D gene (5 bases). Germline V CDR1 and CDR2: SGHRS, YFSETQ. Trimming pared 0 bases from V and 0 bases from J, leaving 12 bases between. The CDR3 sequence is 16 residues long. The CDR3 region is CASSLGQGALNTEAFF. The CDR3, as DNA: TGCGCCAGCAGCTTGGGGCAAGGGGCCTTGAACACTGAAGCTTTCTTT.

V gene TRBV7-2 combines with J gene TRBJ2-5, with no clear D. The CDR3 has 13 amino acids. Germline V gene sequence: CDR1 SGHTA, CDR2 FQGNSA. Trimming left V 3 bases short and J 2 bases short, with 7 bases between. The CDR3 loop is CASSFDPQETQYF. The CDR3 coding sequence is TGTGCCAGCAGCTTCGACCCGCAAGAGACCCAGTACTTC.

This clone is a singleton in its sample. The rearrangement uses TRBV5-1 and TRBJ2-1; TRBD2 matches at 9 bases. Looked up from germline, CDR1 is SGHRS and CDR2 is YFSETQ. V shed 2 bases, J shed 0 bases, and the junction held 3 bases outside the gene matches. CDR3 length: 16 amino acids. The CDR3 DNA follows: TGCGCCAGCAGCTTTAATAGCGGGGGCTCCTACAATGAGCAGTTCTTC. It yields the protein CASSFNSGGSYNEQFF.

The chain couples TRBV19 to TRBJ1-1; TRBD1 matches at 10 bases. V lost 6 bases and J lost 3; bases outside the gene matches: 4. Per germline, CDR1 LNHDA and CDR2 SQIVND (reference sequence). The CDR3 totals 14 residues. CDR3 nucleotides: TGTGCCAGTAGGGCGGACAGGGGGGACACTGAAGCTTTCTTT. The encoded protein is CASRADRGDTEAFF.

The chain is built from TRBV3-1 (or the pseudogene TRBV3-2) and TRBJ1-2, with TRBD1 identical over 9 bases. Trimming took 5 bases from V and 6 from J; bases not matched to a gene: 7. Germline V lookup: CDR1 LGHDT, CDR2 YNNKEL (reference sequence). This CDR3 contains 14 residues. The CDR3 protein is CASSNPGTGNGYTF. The CDR3, as DNA: TGTGCCAGCAGCAATCCCGGGACAGGGAATGGCTACACCTTC.

The chain combines TRBV3-1 (or the pseudogene TRBV3-2) with TRBJ1-1; D not resolved. Germline values: CDR1 LGHDT, CDR2 YNNKEL (reference sequence). The length of the CDR3 is 13 residues. V gave up 0 bases and J gave up 9 bases, with 11 bases separating them. The CDR3 sequence: CASSQDSSRKAFF. The CDR3 DNA reads TGTGCCAGCAGCCAAGATTCAAGCAGGAAAGCTTTCTTT.

CDR3 amino acids: CASSSEPDRVYNEQFF. The CDR3 DNA is TGCGCCAGCAGCTCGGAACCTGACAGGGTTTACAATGAGCAGTTCTTC. The V call is TRBV5-1, the J call TRBJ2-1, with 7 positions matching TRBD1. In germline, CDR1 is SGHRS, CDR2 YFSETQ. This CDR3 contains 16 residues. The trim removed 3 bases at V and 4 bases at J, leaving 10 bases unmatched. Complete variable domain (other parts from reference TRBV5-1 and TRBJ2-1): KAGVTQTPRYLIKTRGQQVTLSCSPISGHRSVSWYQQTPGQGLQFLFEYFSETQRNKGNFPGRFSGRQFSNSRSEMNVSTLELGDSALYLCASSSEPDRVYNEQFFGPGTRLTVL.

The J gene is TRBJ2-7, the V gene TRBV4-1; TRBD2 matches at 16 bases. The ends lost 4 bases at V and 9 bases at J; junction bases unmatched: 6. CDR3 length equals 15 residues. CDR1 and CDR2 from the germline V gene are MGHRA and YSYEKL. The CDR3 DNA reads as TGCGCCAGCAGCCCGGGACTAGCGGGAGGGCCGAGGCAGTACTTC. Its protein is CASSPGLAGGPRQYF.

The rearrangement joins TRBV19 to TRBJ1-3; TRBD1 matches 7 bases. The junction had 4 bases not matched to a gene; V was cut back by 7 bases and J by 4 bases. The CDR3 runs to 13 residues. CDR1 and CDR2 (germline): LNHDA, SQIVND (reference sequence). This chain's CDR3 is CASIQDRGNTIYF. The CDR3 DNA follows: TGTGCCAGTATCCAGGACAGGGGAAACACCATATATTTT.